This TCR beta chain is drawn from a study of early stage breast cancer tumors (dated by TCRdb to 2015 to 2018). Some background on the complete study: Of the roughly 17 invasive breast tumors, around twelve were found to be estrogen receptor-positive, progesterone receptor-positive and HER2-negative. The average read coverage per sample was around 9-fold. Across all samples, some 2.8 million templates representing 1,097,674 unique clonotypes were detected. About 70% of the 12 ER+/PR+/HER2- tumors were invasive ductal carcinomas, while the other four were invasive lobular carcinomas. What the research found in general, with its limitations: Enriched TCRB sequences shared across patients were mostly commonly generated sequences, unlikely to play an important role in the tumor microenvironment. Compared with adjacent normal breast tissue, tumors had roughly 2.5-fold higher T cell density and higher clonality. Bulk genomic DNA sequencing of unsorted cells missed chain pairing and functional markers such as CD4, CD8 and FOXP3. Because the cohort was small, a breakdown by tumor subtype could not be done. Repertoires from blood resembled normal breast more closely than tumor, and using blood as a reference for each tissue separated tumor from normal in 14 of 16 patients.

Comment on this clone: The antigen it recognizes is unknown. No clone much larger than this one lies a single base away; base qualities are absent.

Dicing about 18-50 mg of tumor tissue typically produced more than 2.5 ug of DNA. The study profiled bulk TCR beta-chain repertoires in matched peripheral blood, tumor and adjacent normal breast tissue taken from some 17 patients with early-stage breast cancer. After resection, tumor tissue identified by eye was cut out and put into prechilled RNAlater. A TissueLyser II was used to homogenize diced tumor tissue (roughly 18-55 mg) in RLTplus buffer containing beta-mercaptoethanol and antifoaming agent. The Qiagen AllPrep DNA/RNA Mini kit was used to extract genomic DNA. Each sample was amplified in two independent genomic DNA replicates, using about 0.45 ug for blood and roughly 1.5 ug for tumor or normal breast. Following the manufacturer's instructions, the ImmunoSeq Intro kit was used to carry out TCRB sequencing on genomic DNA. For absolute quantification, the approximately 30-cycle multiplex PCR included proprietary primers along with spike-in control sequences. Single-end 150-bp reads were used to sequence an 87-bp fragment covering the CDR3 and the flanking V and J genes. Seven samples, with two replicates for each sample, were multiplexed per lane of an Illumina MiSeq using version 3.0 chemistry. Concerning the study's data processing: Raw data were processed by the vendor's proprietary pipeline, with both replicates merged into one result per sample. Clonotypes were defined as productive rearrangements sharing the V-gene family, CDR3 amino acid sequence and J-gene segment. Clonality was calculated as 1 minus the normalized Shannon entropy (Pielou evenness) of TCRB abundances. To estimate T cell density, the total number of templates was divided by the input cell count, which was inferred from how much DNA went in. Recon, run with its default parameters, was used to estimate overall repertoire diversity and clonality. A clonotype counted as tumor-enriched if its abundance in tumor exceeded 0.1% and was at least 32-fold higher than its abundance in normal breast. Drawn from immuneACCESS, this table holds only the in-frame rearrangements with V and J called that TCRdb kept. Clones are partly lost; checked studies trace under half to an unresolved V gene and leave the rest unexplained. That table gives V, J and clone size, and the DNA gave D and trimming. This sample lists tens of thousands of clones; around 67% were detected once. The top ten hold 10% of the sample.

CDR1 and CDR2 are read off the germline V gene as KGHSH and LQKENI. Unmatched junction bases come to 14, with V trimmed by 6 bases and J by 7 bases. From the cysteine through the phenylalanine, the CDR3 covers 15 amino acids. Of the read, only the CDR3 DNA is kept; its 45 bases are in frame from base 1. The sample consisted of breast tumor tissue. The clonotype comes from a person under 45 with breast cancer. The rearrangement joined TRBV18 to TRBJ2-5; 7 bases in between match TRBD1. This receptor has the CDR3 CASSRWDSQEGTQYF. The DNA reads as follows: TGTGCCAGCTCCCGCTGGGACAGCCAAGAGGGGACCCAGTACTTC.